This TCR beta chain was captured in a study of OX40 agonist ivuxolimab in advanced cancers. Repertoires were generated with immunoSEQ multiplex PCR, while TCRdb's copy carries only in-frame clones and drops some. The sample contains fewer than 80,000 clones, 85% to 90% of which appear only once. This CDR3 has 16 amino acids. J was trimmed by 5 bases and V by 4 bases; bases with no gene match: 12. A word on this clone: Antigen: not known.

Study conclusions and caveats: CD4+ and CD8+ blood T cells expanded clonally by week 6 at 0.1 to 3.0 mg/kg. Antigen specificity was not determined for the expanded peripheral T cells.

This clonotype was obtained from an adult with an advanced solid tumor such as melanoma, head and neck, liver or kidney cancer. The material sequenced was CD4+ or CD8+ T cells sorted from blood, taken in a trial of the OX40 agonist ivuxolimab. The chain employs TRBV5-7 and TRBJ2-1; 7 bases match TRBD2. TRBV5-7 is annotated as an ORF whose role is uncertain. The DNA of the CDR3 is TGTGCCAGCAGCCGAATCGGGACTACGGAGAACAATGAGCAGTTCTTC. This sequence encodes CASSRIGTTENNEQFF.